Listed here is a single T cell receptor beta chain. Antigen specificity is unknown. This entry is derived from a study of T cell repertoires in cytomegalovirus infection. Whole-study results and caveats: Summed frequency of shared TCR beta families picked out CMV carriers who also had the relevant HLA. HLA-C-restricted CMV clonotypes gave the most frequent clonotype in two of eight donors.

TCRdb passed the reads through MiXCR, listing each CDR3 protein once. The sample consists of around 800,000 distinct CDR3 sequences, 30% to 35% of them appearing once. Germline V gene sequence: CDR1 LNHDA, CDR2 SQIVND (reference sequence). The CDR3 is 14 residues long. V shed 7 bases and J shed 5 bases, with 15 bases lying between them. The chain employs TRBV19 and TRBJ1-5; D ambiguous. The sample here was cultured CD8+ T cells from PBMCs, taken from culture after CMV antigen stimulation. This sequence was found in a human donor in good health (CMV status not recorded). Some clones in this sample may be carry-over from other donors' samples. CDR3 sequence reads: CASKVRRRDQPQHF. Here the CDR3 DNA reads TGTGCCAGTAAAGTCAGGAGAAGGGATCAGCCCCAGCATTTT.